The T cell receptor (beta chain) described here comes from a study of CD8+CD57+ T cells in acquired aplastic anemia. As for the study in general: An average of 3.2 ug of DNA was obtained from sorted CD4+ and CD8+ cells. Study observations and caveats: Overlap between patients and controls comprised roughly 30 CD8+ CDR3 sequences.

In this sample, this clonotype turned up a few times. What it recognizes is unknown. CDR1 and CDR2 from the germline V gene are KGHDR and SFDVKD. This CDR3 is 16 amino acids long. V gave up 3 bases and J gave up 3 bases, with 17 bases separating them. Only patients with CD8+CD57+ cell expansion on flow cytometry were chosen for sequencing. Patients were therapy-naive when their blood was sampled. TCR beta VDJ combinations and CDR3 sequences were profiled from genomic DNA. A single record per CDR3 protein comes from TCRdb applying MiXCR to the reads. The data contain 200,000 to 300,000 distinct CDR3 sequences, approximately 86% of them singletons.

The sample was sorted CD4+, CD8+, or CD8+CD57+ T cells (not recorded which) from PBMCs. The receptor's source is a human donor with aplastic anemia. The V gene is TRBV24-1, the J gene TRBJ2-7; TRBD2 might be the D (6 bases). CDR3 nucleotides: TGTGCCACCAGTGATGGGAGCCAGGGAGGATTCTACGAGCAGTACTTC. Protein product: CATSDGSQGGFYEQYF.